This T cell receptor beta chain stems from a study of cytomegalovirus exposure and HLA in healthy donors (dated by TCRdb to about 2017). Regarding the study in general: An earlier analysis of 587 of the donors reported under 300 Gb of sequence data and 117 million unique TCR beta sequences obtained from around 180 million T cells. An early release covering just under 650 HLA-typed donors comprised about 320 gigabases of sequencing data and 85 million or so unique TCR sequences. Of the approximately 400 genotyped donors, around 81% fell in the genetic ancestry cluster associated with self-reported Caucasian donors. The study aimed to test whether signatures of past pathogen exposure could be identified by cataloging public T cell receptors. The T cell repertoires of 670 or so subjects were profiled by immunosequencing and related to cytomegalovirus serostatus. A separate validation cohort of approximately 130 different subjects was used in addition to the 666-subject first cohort. To predict cytomegalovirus infection status, the study combined high-throughput TCR immunosequencing, statistical association of individual TCRs with disease status, and machine learning. A later analysis re-analyzed previously published TCR beta repertoires from several hundred donors and added high-resolution HLA genotyping to study TCR occurrence patterns. Rather than using new phenotypic data, the later analysis identified candidate immune exposures from TCR beta sequences and from how often those sequences occurred across donors. In an earlier analysis of 500 to 650 of the donors, high-throughput TCR beta sequencing was used to judge whether each TCR beta V gene segment behaved as functional or pseudogenic. Donor age, sex, ethnicity and CMV serostatus were compiled alongside the repertoire data. A later genetic analysis took genome-wide SNP genotypes for about three fifths of the roughly 670 donors and used that subset as a discovery cohort. Every repertoire in the discovery cohort had been generated on one and the same sequencing platform. HLA typing covered class I and class II loci at four-digit resolution. Typing coverage differed by locus: A, B, C, DRB1 and DQB1 were typed in roughly 629-630 donors, DQA1 in 522, DPA1 in around 600, and DPB1 in 450 to 490. About five DR-DQ haplotypes were treated as single units for association and clustering because of strong linkage in the cohort. On average, 235,054 unique TCR beta nucleotide sequences were sequenced per donor among 398 genotyped donors of the cohort, with about 19% of those sequences being non-productive.

The cohort comprised some 680 healthy bone marrow donors. At the time of sampling, all cohort members were nominally healthy, though unrecorded immune exposures were likely present. The donor was CMV seronegative and was included in the group of several hundred seronegative cohort members. Every donor gave a peripheral blood sample, and the peripheral blood mononuclear cells from that sample were used for TCR beta sequencing. The Qiagen DNeasy Blood Extraction Kit was used to extract genomic DNA from the blood cell samples. General conclusions and limits of the study: In an earlier analysis of some 500 of the donors, most TCR beta V segments were observed in productive rearrangements about 87% or about 30% of the time, broadly matching IMGT annotations. A further reported finding was that TCR beta sequences accurately predicted the HLA-A and HLA-B alleles for most subjects in the first cohort. In this cohort, only TCR beta chains were sequenced, and detectable features were limited by the absence of alpha or paired-chain data. Assigning TCR associations to individual alleles was difficult when HLA alleles, especially DR and DQ, strongly co-occurred. The classifier was reported to diagnose cytomegalovirus status with high specificity and sensitivity in both the original and validation cohorts. In the study, about 150 TCR beta chains were listed as associated with cytomegalovirus. In a later analysis, most CMV-associated TCR beta chains were found to appear HLA-restricted, with HLA associations seemingly driven largely by CMV exposure. A cluster of highly shared sequence variants was judged likely to represent a technical artifact of the sequencing pipeline. In a later analysis, HLA-associated TCR beta chains were found to be more clonally expanded and to have lower generation probabilities than equally common non-associated chains. In a later analysis, the rate of TCR association differed among HLA loci, with DRB1 alleles having the most associated TCRs and HLA-C alleles having the fewest. Linkage disequilibrium might explain the correlated functional status among segregating V segments, but an unknown experimental factor could not be ruled out. Roughly uniform sequencing depth across donors was assumed in presence/absence analyses, although this assumption may not hold. In a later genetic analysis, a missense DCLRE1C variant was associated with V-gene and J-gene trimming of TCR beta chains, and the association was replicated in an independent cohort. The 87-base-pair reads could not distinguish some IMGT-functional V segments, including TRBV6-2 and TRBV6-3, so those segments were excluded. According to a later analysis, parvovirus B19, influenza, CMV and Epstein-Barr virus appeared linked to several top co-occurrence clusters. Because some donors lacked HLA typing at each locus, the association tests relied only on the typed subset. A later genetic analysis reported fewer N-insertions in productive TCRs among donors in an Asian-associated ancestry cluster than the roughly 700-donor mean. The authors suggested that the approach could potentially be generalized to other disease states and immunological phenotypes. CMV serostatus was the only immune exposure information available for the cohort. Three of the identified cytomegalovirus-associated TCR beta chains were confirmed in vitro to be specific for cytomegalovirus antigens. At a false discovery rate of 0.05, a later analysis linked about 17,000 TCR beta sequences to specific HLA alleles. Most TCR sequences were observed very rarely across donors, whereas some public TCRs were present in many individuals. The earlier analysis of around 600 of the donors excluded some 15 rarely observed V segments, including chromosome 9 orphons, because counts were too low.

Including the terminal cysteine and phenylalanine, the CDR3 comprises 13 residues. Solely the CDR3 DNA is kept, with 39 bases framed from the first base. Via the germline V gene, CDR1 is SQVTM and CDR2 ANQGSEA. V was cut back by 1 base and J by 2 bases, leaving a gap of 8 bases between them. Concerning this clone: Which antigen it targets is not known. The record has no base qualities; no much larger clone is one base away.

To prepare the library, the immunoSEQ multiplex PCR assay was applied. A mixture of 60 forward primers for TCR Vbeta segments and 13 reverse primers for TCR Jbeta segments was used in the multiplex PCR. A multiplex PCR assay on genomic DNA amplified the CDR3 region of rearranged TCR beta genes. On the Illumina HiSeq System, the amplified TCR beta libraries were sequenced as 87-base-pair reads. On the study's bioinformatics: Across the roughly 640 repertoires, a later analysis counted approximately 75 million unique TCR beta chains, 8.5 million to 12 million of which were shared by at least two donors. Raw reads were error-corrected and collapsed into unique sequences with a nearest-neighbor algorithm that merged closely related sequences to remove PCR and sequencing errors. V, D and J gene segments were assigned by aligning CDR3 sequences to IMGT reference sequences. For a sequence to be retained, a match of at least six nucleotides to both a V gene segment and a J gene segment was required. Rearrangements were called productive when the CDR3 lacked stop codons and stayed in frame with V and J; all others were non-productive. Following IMGT convention, CDR3 was defined as the stretch from the second conserved V-encoded cysteine up to the conserved J-encoded phenylalanine. In an earlier analysis of around 570 of the donors, sequences lacking an unambiguous match to a single V gene segment were excluded. An earlier analysis of 500 to 700 of the donors classified V segments as functional when productive rearrangements were above 56.7% and as segregating when the standard deviation between donors was above 5%. A statistical classification framework was built for diagnosing cytomegalovirus status from the catalog of TCR beta chain sequences. In a later analysis, TCR nucleotide sequences were compared against IMGT/GENE-DB human TR gene sequences so that V and J genes could be assigned. Using the TCRdist pipeline, a later analysis assigned CDR3 sequences along with most-parsimonious VDJ recombination scenarios. In a later analysis, every TCR beta chain was defined by the combination of its CDR3 amino acid sequence and its V-gene family, and reads without a unique V-gene family were dropped. A later analysis removed 592 highly shared, low-generation-probability nucleotide sequences to deal with suspected cross-contamination and a sequencing artifact. A later analysis calculated a clonal expansion index for each public chain from normalized within-repertoire ranks of inferred template counts. In a later analysis, generation probabilities were computed with a VDJ recombination model fitted to out-of-frame rearrangements, and the resulting probabilities were checked against IGoR. In a later analysis, TCR-TCR, TCR-HLA and TCR-CMV co-occurrence was scored with hypergeometric tests, and a repertoire-size bias correction was applied to TCR pairs. False discovery rates were estimated in a later analysis by permuting HLA or CMV assignments 20 times. In a later analysis, co-occurring TCRs were grouped using DBSCAN, with TCRdist sequence similarity added in when clustering inside HLA-allele-positive subsets. Repertoires with fewer than 30,000 or more than 120,000 public chains were left out of co-occurrence clustering, as were five repertoires with anomalous nucleotide sharing. In its TCRdb copy, this immuneACCESS table keeps in-frame sequences only and misses some clones. Where compared with another copy, unresolved V genes explain less than half of these, and the others have no known cause. The V and J calls and clone size are taken from that table; D and trimming were inferred from the DNA. In all, the sample holds more than 95,000 clones, and approximately 84% of those were seen once. The ten largest clonotypes hold roughly 5.7% of the sample.

Recombination linked TRBV29-1 to TRBJ1-1; matching of 5 bases hints at TRBD1 as the D gene. This sequence originates from a male donor in good health and CMV-seronegative. Material for sequencing was PBMCs. The nucleotide sequence reads TGCAGCGTTGAAGGACAGACAAACACTGAAGCTTTCTTT. Its protein is CSVEGQTNTEAFF.